This T cell receptor (beta chain) was recorded in a study of T cells in Graves' hyperthyroidism and ophthalmopathy. V lost 4 bases and J lost 7, with 13 bases in between. Germline CDR1 and CDR2: SGHTA and FQGTGA. CDR3 length equals 13 residues. This clonotype occurred many times. What was amplified from RNA transcripts were TCR beta CDR3 regions. When the TCR CDR3 underwent first-round RT-PCR, the HTBI primer set was used. TCRdb used MiXCR to reprocess the multiplex PCR reads, holding one entry per CDR3 protein. The data show approximately 510,000 distinct CDR3 sequences, with about 20% seen just once and about a quarter held by the top ten.

This rearrangement joins TRBV7-3 to TRBJ1-2; D might be TRBD1 (5 bases). The receptor was derived from a man aged 18-30 years with Graves' hyperthyroidism. The sequenced material came from blood. The CDR3 loop reads CASSSGRGFGYTF. CDR3 in DNA: TGTGCCAGCAGCTCCGGCCGGGGGTTTGGCTACACCTTC.